This TCR beta chain stems from a study of T cell responses to AZD1222 COVID-19 vaccine. Study results and caveats: Nearly half of unique spike-specific TCRs reportedly avoided B.1.351 and B.1.1.7 mutated regions. Clonal diversity may have been underestimated in mostly white British donors.

This CDR3 region has 12 residues. The ends were cut back, 10 bases at V and 0 bases at J, with 9 bases in the middle. Looked up from germline, CDR1 is ENHRY and CDR2 is SYGVKD. This table comes from immunoSEQ multiplex PCR, and its TCRdb copy is limited to in-frame clones, with some not included. The sample carries about 130,000 clones, 88% recorded once. Concerning this clone: Its antigen is still unknown.

The clonotype was recovered from an adult who received the AZD1222 COVID-19 vaccine. This rearrangement joins TRBV10-3 to TRBJ1-1; D gene uncertain. The input for sequencing was peripheral blood, taken 28 days after the second AZD1222 dose. The chain's CDR3 is CASNGVNTEAFF. CDR3 DNA sequence: TGTGCCAGCAATGGGGTGAACACTGAAGCTTTCTTT.